The 31 T cell receptor beta chains presented below share a single source sample, sequenced in a study of T cells in Graves' hyperthyroidism and ophthalmopathy. Amplification of TCR beta CDR3 regions used RNA as the template. Primed by the HTBI set, a first-round RT-PCR was run on the TCR CDR3. TCRdb ran MiXCR on the multiplex PCR reads and lists one entry per CDR3 protein. The sample gives approximately 400,000 distinct CDR3 sequences, approximately 15% of which show up once; 25% to 30% is in the top ten. The sequencing sample was made of blood. The receptor set was obtained from a woman aged 18-29 years with Graves' hyperthyroidism that later progressed to Graves' ophthalmopathy.

This clonotype was seen at least ten times. The chain is built from TRBV6-2 or TRBV6-3 and TRBJ1-6, with 9 bases aligning to TRBD1. The junction had 9 bases not matched to a gene; V was cut back by 2 bases and J by 10 bases. Germline loops: CDR1 MNHEY, CDR2 SVGEGT. CDR3 length: 16 residues. The CDR3 bases are TGTGCCAGCAGTTACCCACCGGACAGGGGTGGGTCACCCCTCCACTTT. This codes for CASSYPPDRGGSPLHF.

This clonotype was counted at least ten times. This sequence joins TRBV7-2 and TRBJ2-3; 7 nucleotides line up with TRBD2. Trimming cost V 4 bases and J 6 bases; bases outside gene matches: 10. This CDR3 has 15 amino acids. Germline CDR1 reads SGHTA; CDR2 reads FQGNSA. DNA of the CDR3: TGTGCCAGCAGCTCTAGGCCTCTAGCGGTCGATACGCAGTATTTT. Its translation: CASSSRPLAVDTQYF.

V gene TRBV9 combines with J gene TRBJ1-2; possible D gene TRBD1, 5 bases. CDR1 is SGDLS and CDR2 is YYNGEE in the germline V gene. Deletions cut 0 bases from V and 7 bases from J, with 16 bases between. This CDR3 spans 15 amino acids. The CDR3 is CASSVGQGSGSGYTF. In nucleotides, the CDR3 is TGTGCCAGCAGCGTAGGACAAGGGTCAGGGAGTGGCTACACCTTC. Full variable domain (outside the CDR3, taken from reference TRBV9 and TRBJ1-2): DSGVTQTPKHLITATGQRVTLRCSPRSGDLSVYWYQQSLDQGLQFLIQYYNGEERAKGNILERFSAQQFPDLHSELNLSSLELGDSALYFCASSVGQGSGSGYTFGSGTRLTVV.

The chain joins TRBV11-2 to TRBJ2-7, with 10 positions matching TRBD2. From germline, CDR1 is SGHAT and CDR2 FQNNGV. With V trimmed by 4 bases and J by 5 bases, 2 bases remained unmatched. CDR3 length equals 13 residues. The CDR3 nucleotides read TGTGCCAGCAGCTCTAGCGGGAGAGACGAGCAGTACTTC. This codes for CASSSSGRDEQYF. Full variable domain (remainder filled in from reference TRBV11-2 and TRBJ2-7): EAGVAQSPRYKIIEKRQSVAFWCNPISGHATLYWYQQILGQGPKLLIQFQNNGVVDDSQLPKDRFSAERLKGVDSTLKIQPAKLEDSAVYLCASSSSGRDEQYFGPGTRLTVT.

This clonotype occurred many times. The rearrangement links TRBV27 to TRBJ1-1; 8 positions agree with TRBD1. Looked up from germline, CDR1 is MNHEY and CDR2 is SMNVEV (reference sequence). V lost 4 bases to trimming and J lost 4 bases; unmatched junction nucleotides: 8. This CDR3 contains 15 residues. The CDR3 coding sequence is TGTGCCAGCAGTTCCTTTCAGGGGGCGCGCACTGAAGCTTTCTTT. Its protein product is CASSSFQGARTEAFF.

The chain employs TRBV5-1 and TRBJ2-1, with a possible D match to TRBD2 (6 bases). CDR3 size: 15 residues. The V and J ends lost 4 bases and 3 bases respectively, with 14 bases between them. The germline V gene has CDR1 SGHRS and CDR2 YFSETQ. The CDR3 spells CASSRGVADYNEQFF. DNA of the CDR3: TGCGCCAGCAGCCGCGGGGTAGCGGACTACAATGAGCAGTTCTTC.

There are many counts of this clonotype. The V call is TRBV28, the J call TRBJ1-6; no firm D call. Trimming cost V 5 bases and J 5 bases, with 13 bases left between them. Germline lookup yields CDR1 MDHEN and CDR2 SYDVKM. The CDR3 has 15 amino acids. As DNA, the CDR3 is TGTGCCAGCAGTCCCCCCGGGCTAAATAATTCACCCCTCCACTTT. Residues: CASSPPGLNNSPLHF. Filled out from reference TRBV28 and TRBJ1-6, the complete variable domain reads DVKVTQSSRYLVKRTGEKVFLECVQDMDHENMFWYRQDPGLGLRLIYFSYDVKMKEKGDIPEGYSVSREKKERFSLILESASTNQTSMYLCASSPPGLNNSPLHFGNGTRLTVT.

This clonotype was recorded many times. The J gene is TRBJ2-7, the V gene TRBV27; D is undetermined. With 7 bases removed from V and 5 bases from J, the gap between germline ends came to 9 bases. Germline CDR1 is MNHEY and CDR2 is SMNVEV (reference sequence). The CDR3 sequence is 11 residues long. CDR3 sequence reads: CASIYLHEQYF. CDR3 DNA: TGTGCCAGCATTTACCTACACGAGCAGTACTTC.

This clonotype was seen a single time. The chain couples TRBV15 to TRBJ2-7; 11 bases are shared with TRBD2. This CDR3 region has 17 residues. Looked up from germline, CDR1 is LNHNV and CDR2 is YYDKDF (reference sequence). With V trimmed by 5 bases and J by 3 bases, 12 bases remained unmatched. The CDR3 loop reads CATSGTGSGLADYEQYF. CDR3 nucleotide sequence: TGTGCCACCAGCGGAACGGGATCGGGACTAGCGGACTACGAGCAGTACTTC.

Ten or more counts support this clonotype. The CDR3 DNA follows: TGTGCCAGCAGCTTAGCGGAGGCCGAGCAGCAGTACTTC. Translation: CASSLAEAEQQYF. The chain is built from TRBV7-9 and TRBJ2-7, with D possibly being TRBD2 (5 bases). The CDR3 is 13 residues long. In germline, CDR1 is SEHNR, CDR2 FQNEAQ (reference sequence). The germline V and J ends were trimmed by 0 bases and 8 bases, with 11 bases remaining between them.

This chain links TRBV9 with TRBJ2-2, with D possibly being TRBD2 (6 bases). Deletions cut 3 bases from V and 2 bases from J, with 11 bases between. The germline V gene has CDR1 SGDLS and CDR2 YYNGEE. This CDR3 spans 15 amino acids. CDR3 residues: CASSGASANTGELFF. In DNA, the CDR3 is TGTGCCAGCAGCGGGGCTAGCGCCAACACCGGGGAGCTGTTTTTT.

The sample holds many counts of this clonotype. The J gene is TRBJ2-4, the V gene TRBV11-3, with TRBD2 identical over 16 bases. V dropped 4 bases and J dropped 0; count of bases not matched to a gene: 9. Germline values: CDR1 SGHNT, CDR2 YENEEA. The CDR3 spans 20 residues. The CDR3 sequence: CASSWTAGLAGGLAKNIQYF. CDR3 bases: TGTGCCAGCAGCTGGACTGCGGGACTAGCGGGAGGGCTAGCCAAAAACATTCAGTACTTC.

This clonotype was seen ten or more times. The chain combines TRBV29-1 with TRBJ2-7; TRBD2 might be the D (6 bases). The V end was cut by 6 bases, the J end by 7 bases, with 22 bases between. This CDR3 region has 14 residues. The germline CDR1 and CDR2 sequences are SQVTM and ANQGSEA. The CDR3: CSVARDLGGREQYF. The CDR3, as DNA: TGCAGCGTAGCCCGGGACTTGGGTGGTCGGGAGCAGTACTTC.

Comments on this clonotype: Given a much more abundant clone one base away, this may be a read error. The chain links TRBV2 to TRBJ2-7, with 11 bases that match TRBD2. The CDR3 spans 15 residues. Germline V CDR1 and CDR2: SNHLY, FYNNEI. CDR3 DNA: TGTGCCAGCAGCCAAGCTAGCGGGAGGTTGTACGGGCAGTACTTC. This encodes CASSQASGRLYGQYF.

The chain recombines TRBV12-3 or TRBV12-4 with TRBJ1-1; TRBD1 is a possible D gene (5 bases). The CDR3 covers 13 residues. The germline V and J ends were trimmed by 8 bases and 11 bases, with 21 bases remaining between them. The CDR3 nucleotides are TGTGCCAGCTCCTCTCAAGTCGGGACCGCGGCTTTCTTT. Encoded protein: CASSSQVGTAAFF.

This clonotype has at least ten counts. The CDR3 DNA reads TGCAGTGCTAGAGATCGGACTCCGAACACTGAAGCTTTCTTT. Translated, it gives CSARDRTPNTEAFF. The rearrangement uses TRBV20-1 and TRBJ1-1; no definite D call. CDR3 length: 14 residues. The V gene lost 0 bases and the J gene lost 1 base, with 9 bases spanning the gap. Looked up from germline, CDR1 is DFQATT and CDR2 is SNEGSKA (reference sequence).

This clonotype has at least ten counts. The V call is TRBV2, the J call TRBJ1-1, with TRBD1 as a possible D gene (6 bases). Trimming cost V 4 bases and J 5 bases, with 14 bases left between them. Germline V gene sequence: CDR1 SNHLY, CDR2 FYNNEI. The length of the CDR3 is 14 residues. CDR3 protein: CASSVGRGKTEAFF. DNA of the CDR3: TGTGCCAGCAGTGTGGGGAGGGGGAAGACTGAAGCTTTCTTT.

This clonotype was counted at least ten times. The chain combines TRBV12-3 or TRBV12-4 with TRBJ2-7; no clear D. This CDR3 spans 11 amino acids. V was trimmed by 5 bases and J by 6 bases, leaving 8 bases between them. The CDR3 DNA follows: TGTGCCAGCAGTGAAGCGAGCGAGCAGTACTTC. This translates into CASSEASEQYF.

This clonotype was observed many times. The gene calls are TRBV7-2 and TRBJ2-7, with 14 bases aligning to TRBD2. CDR1 and CDR2 from the germline V gene are SGHTA and FQGNSA. With V trimmed by 6 bases and J by 4 bases, 5 bases remained unmatched. The CDR3 is 15 residues long. The CDR3 region has the DNA TGTGCCAGCAGTCCTAGGACTAGCGGGAGGTACGAGCAGTACTTC. It codes for CASSPRTSGRYEQYF.

This chain uses TRBV7-9 with TRBJ2-2, with TRBD2 identical over 7 bases. Germline V gene sequence: CDR1 SEHNR, CDR2 FQNEAQ (reference sequence). CDR3 length: 16 residues. Germline trimming cut 2 bases from V and 6 bases from J; bases unmatched to any gene: 9. CDR3: CASSLRAGDGAGELFF. The CDR3 bases are TGTGCCAGCAGCTTAAGGGCGGGAGACGGCGCCGGGGAGCTGTTTTTT.

The J gene is TRBJ2-5, the V gene TRBV28, with 8 bases identical to TRBD2. Germline CDR1 reads MDHEN; CDR2 reads SYDVKM. The CDR3 loop spans 11 amino acids. V lost 6 bases, J lost 13 bases, and 7 bases stayed unmatched. Here the CDR3 DNA reads TGTGCCAGCAGCCCGGGGGGGGGTAGGTACTTC. Translating it yields CASSPGGGRYF. The full variable domain, with the rest looked up from reference TRBV28 and TRBJ2-5, is DVKVTQSSRYLVKRTGEKVFLECVQDMDHENMFWYRQDPGLGLRLIYFSYDVKMKEKGDIPEGYSVSREKKERFSLILESASTNQTSMYLCASSPGGGRYFGPGTRLLVL.

V usage is TRBV7-9 and J usage is TRBJ1-6, with 7 positions matching TRBD1. The CDR3 has 15 residues. Trimming removed 5 bases from V and 8 bases from J; junction bases left unmatched: 9. Germline V gives CDR1 SEHNR, CDR2 FQNEAQ (reference sequence). The CDR3 DNA reads as TGTGCCAGCAGCCAAGACAGGGCCACTCATTCACCCCTCCACTTT. It yields the protein CASSQDRATHSPLHF.

CDR3 sequence reads: CASSPDRGPLYEQYF. CDR3 in DNA: TGTGCCAGCAGCCCGGACAGGGGCCCGCTCTACGAGCAGTACTTC. V usage is TRBV28 and J usage is TRBJ2-7, with 9 bases aligning to TRBD1. The ends lost 6 bases at V and 3 bases at J; junction bases unmatched: 9. Germline V gene data show CDR1 as MDHEN and CDR2 as SYDVKM. The CDR3 has 15 residues.

In this sample, this clonotype turned up a few times. V is TRBV3-1 and J is TRBJ2-7; TRBD1 matches 10 bases. J lost 5 bases, V lost 4 bases, and 5 bases had no gene match. Germline V gives CDR1 LGHDT, CDR2 YNNKEL (reference sequence). This CDR3 spans 14 amino acids. CDR3 sequence (DNA): TGTGCCAGCAGCCCCCGACAGGGGGCCAACGAGCAGTACTTC. Translating it yields CASSPRQGANEQYF.

This clonotype was counted many times. This chain joins TRBV30 and TRBJ1-6; 8 nucleotides align to TRBD1. CDR3 length equals 15 residues. Germline trimming cut 2 bases from V and 7 bases from J; bases unmatched to any gene: 7. The germline V gene encodes CDR1 GTSNPN and CDR2 SVGIG (reference sequence). DNA for the CDR3: TGTGCCTGGAGTCAAGGGACAGGAAAAAATTCACCCCTCCACTTT. Its protein is CAWSQGTGKNSPLHF. Filled out from reference TRBV30 and TRBJ1-6, the complete variable domain reads SQTIHQWPATLVQPVGSPLSLECTVEGTSNPNLYWYRQAAGRGLQLLFYSVGIGQISSEVPQNLSASRPQDRQFILSSKKLLLSDSGFYLCAWSQGTGKNSPLHFGNGTRLTVT.

This clonotype was seen many times. CDR3 protein: CASSPGRFGNEQFF. The CDR3 DNA reads as TGTGCCAGCAGTCCGGGTAGGTTTGGGAATGAGCAGTTCTTC. The chain links TRBV6-2 or TRBV6-3 to TRBJ2-1; D is unclear. The CDR3 loop spans 14 amino acids. Germline loops: CDR1 MNHEY, CDR2 SVGEGT. With 5 bases removed from V and 7 bases from J, the gap between germline ends came to 15 bases.

Many counts were recorded for this clonotype. The gene calls are TRBV28 and TRBJ2-5, with D maybe TRBD1 (5 bases). From germline, CDR1 is MDHEN and CDR2 SYDVKM. There are 15 residues in the CDR3. V was cut by 10 bases and J by 5 bases, with 23 bases left in between. DNA of the CDR3: TGTGCCATCGTGAAAGGATCAGGGCCCCACGAGACCCAGTACTTC. Its protein is CAIVKGSGPHETQYF.

The chain uses TRBV5-6 and TRBJ2-4; D not certain. The CDR3 runs to 16 residues. Trimming pared 0 bases from V and 0 bases from J, leaving 10 bases between. Germline loops: CDR1 SGHDT, CDR2 YYEEEE. In DNA, the CDR3 is TGTGCCAGCAGCTTGGACGGCGCACTAGCCAAAAACATTCAGTACTTC. Translating gives CASSLDGALAKNIQYF.

This clonotype was observed at least ten times. This chain links TRBV18 with TRBJ2-5; D is unresolved. The CDR3 is 16 residues long. With 4 bases removed from V and 1 base from J, the gap between germline ends came to 16 bases. In germline, CDR1 is KGHSH, CDR2 LQKENI. The chain's CDR3 is CASSHLPVAAQETQYF. DNA for the CDR3: TGTGCCAGCTCACACCTGCCTGTGGCTGCCCAAGAGACCCAGTACTTC.

This clonotype was counted between two and nine times. Its ends do not fully match the called genes, so a read error is possible. V gene TRBV18 combines with J gene TRBJ2-5; D possibly corresponds to TRBD1 (6 bases). The CDR3 extends over 14 amino acids. Looked up from germline, CDR1 is KGHSH and CDR2 is LQKENI. The CDR3 sequence: CASSPWTAQKTQYF. The CDR3 DNA sequence: TGTGCCAGCTCACCATGGACAGCCCAAAAGACCCAGTACTTC.

V usage is TRBV18 and J usage is TRBJ1-1; TRBD1 matches 7 bases. The CDR3 is made up of 18 amino acids. CDR1 KGHSH and CDR2 LQKENI come from the germline V gene. Trimming cost V 0 bases and J 1 base; bases outside gene matches: 11. The CDR3 region has the DNA TGTGCCAGCTCACCACCGAACGAAGGGGGCGGGAAGAACACTGAAGCTTTCTTT. It yields the protein CASSPPNEGGGKNTEAFF.